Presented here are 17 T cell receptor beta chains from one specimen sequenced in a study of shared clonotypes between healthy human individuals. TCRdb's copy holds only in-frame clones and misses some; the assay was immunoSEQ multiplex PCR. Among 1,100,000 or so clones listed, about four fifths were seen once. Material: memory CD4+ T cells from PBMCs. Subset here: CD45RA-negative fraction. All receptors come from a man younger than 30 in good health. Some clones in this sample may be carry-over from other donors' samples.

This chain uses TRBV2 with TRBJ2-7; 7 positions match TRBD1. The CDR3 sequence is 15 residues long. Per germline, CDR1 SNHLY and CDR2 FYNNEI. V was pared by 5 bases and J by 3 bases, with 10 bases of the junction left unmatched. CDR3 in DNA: TGTGCCAGCAGTCTCGGGACAGCCCGGCTCTACGAGCAGTACTTC. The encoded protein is CASSLGTARLYEQYF.

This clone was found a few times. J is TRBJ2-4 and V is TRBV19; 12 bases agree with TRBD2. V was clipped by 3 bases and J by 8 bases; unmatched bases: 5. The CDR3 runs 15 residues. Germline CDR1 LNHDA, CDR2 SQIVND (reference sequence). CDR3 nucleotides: TGTGCCAGTAGTATTCAACTAGCGGGAGGCTACATTCAGTACTTC. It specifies CASSIQLAGGYIQYF.

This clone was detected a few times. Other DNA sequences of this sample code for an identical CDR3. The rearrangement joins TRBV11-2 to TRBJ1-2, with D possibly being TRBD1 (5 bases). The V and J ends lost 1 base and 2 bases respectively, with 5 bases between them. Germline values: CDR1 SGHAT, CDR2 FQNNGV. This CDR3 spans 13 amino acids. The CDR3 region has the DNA TGTGCCAGCAGCTTAGGACAGAACTATGGCTACACCTTC. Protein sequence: CASSLGQNYGYTF.

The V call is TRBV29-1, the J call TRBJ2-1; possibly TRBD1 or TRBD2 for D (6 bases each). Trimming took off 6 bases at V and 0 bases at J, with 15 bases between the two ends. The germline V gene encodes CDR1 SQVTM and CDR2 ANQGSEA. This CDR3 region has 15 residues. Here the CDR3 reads CSVEGGATSYNEQFF. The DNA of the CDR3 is TGCAGCGTCGAGGGGGGAGCGACCTCCTACAATGAGCAGTTCTTC.

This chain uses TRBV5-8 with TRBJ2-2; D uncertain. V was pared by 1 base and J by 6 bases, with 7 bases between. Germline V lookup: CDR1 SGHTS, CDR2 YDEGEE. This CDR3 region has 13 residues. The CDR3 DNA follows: TGTGCCAGCAGCTTGACTAAGGCCGGGGAGCTGTTTTTT. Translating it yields CASSLTKAGELFF.

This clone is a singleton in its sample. The CDR3 reads CASSPRAGGRYEQYF. The CDR3 DNA follows: TGTGCCAGCAGTCCCCGAGCGGGAGGACGCTACGAGCAGTACTTC. This chain uses TRBV27 with TRBJ2-7; TRBD2 matches at 9 bases. This CDR3 is built from 15 residues. Germline assignment: CDR1 MNHEY and CDR2 SMNVEV (reference sequence). J lost 3 bases, V lost 5 bases, and 8 bases had no gene match.

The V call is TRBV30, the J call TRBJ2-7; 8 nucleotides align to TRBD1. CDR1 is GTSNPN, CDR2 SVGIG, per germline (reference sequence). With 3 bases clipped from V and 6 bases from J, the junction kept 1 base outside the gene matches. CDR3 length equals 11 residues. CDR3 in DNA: TGTGCCTGGAGCACAGGGGGCGAGCAGTACTTC. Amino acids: CAWSTGGEQYF. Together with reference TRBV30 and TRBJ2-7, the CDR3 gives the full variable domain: SQTIHQWPATLVQPVGSPLSLECTVEGTSNPNLYWYRQAAGRGLQLLFYSVGIGQISSEVPQNLSASRPQDRQFILSSKKLLLSDSGFYLCAWSTGGEQYFGPGTRLTVT.

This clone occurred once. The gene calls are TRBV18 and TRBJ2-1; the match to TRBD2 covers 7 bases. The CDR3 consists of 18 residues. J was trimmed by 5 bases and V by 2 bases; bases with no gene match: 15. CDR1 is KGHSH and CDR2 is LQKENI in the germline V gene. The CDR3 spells CASSPNLVVSAGDNEQFF. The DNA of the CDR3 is TGTGCCAGCTCACCAAATCTTGTGGTCTCCGCGGGAGACAATGAGCAGTTCTTC.

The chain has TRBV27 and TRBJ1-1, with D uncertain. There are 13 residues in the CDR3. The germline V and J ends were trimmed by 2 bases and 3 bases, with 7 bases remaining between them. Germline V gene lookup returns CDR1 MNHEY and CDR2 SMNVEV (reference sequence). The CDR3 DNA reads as TGTGCCAGCAGTTTAAAAAGAGACACTGAAGCTTTCTTT. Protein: CASSLKRDTEAFF.

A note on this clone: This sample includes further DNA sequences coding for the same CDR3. CDR3: CASSLLGGEQYF. CDR3 sequence (DNA): TGTGCCAGCAGTTTACTGGGGGGCGAGCAGTACTTC. The V call is TRBV27, the J call TRBJ2-7; D might be TRBD2 (6 bases). V lost 2 bases to trimming and J lost 6 bases, with 8 bases between them. The CDR3 has 12 residues. In germline, CDR1 is MNHEY, CDR2 SMNVEV (reference sequence).

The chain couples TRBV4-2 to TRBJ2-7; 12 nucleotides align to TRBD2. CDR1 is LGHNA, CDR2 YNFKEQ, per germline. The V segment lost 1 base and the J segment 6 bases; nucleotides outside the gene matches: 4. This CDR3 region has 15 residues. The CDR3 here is CASSQVTSGSAEQYF. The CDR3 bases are TGTGCCAGCAGCCAAGTGACTAGCGGGAGTGCCGAGCAGTACTTC.

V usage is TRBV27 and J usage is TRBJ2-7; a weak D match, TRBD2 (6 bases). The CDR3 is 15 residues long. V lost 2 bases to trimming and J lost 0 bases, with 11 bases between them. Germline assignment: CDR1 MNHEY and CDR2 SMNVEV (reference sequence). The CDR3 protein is CASSLRDGGSYEQYF. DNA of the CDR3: TGTGCCAGCAGTTTAAGGGACGGGGGCTCCTACGAGCAGTACTTC.

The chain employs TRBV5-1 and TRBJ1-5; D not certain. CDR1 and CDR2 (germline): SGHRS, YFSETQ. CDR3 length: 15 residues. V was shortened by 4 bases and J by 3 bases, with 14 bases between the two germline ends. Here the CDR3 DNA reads TGCGCCAGCAGCCCGAAATCTGGGAACAATCAGCCCCAGCATTTT. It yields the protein CASSPKSGNNQPQHF.

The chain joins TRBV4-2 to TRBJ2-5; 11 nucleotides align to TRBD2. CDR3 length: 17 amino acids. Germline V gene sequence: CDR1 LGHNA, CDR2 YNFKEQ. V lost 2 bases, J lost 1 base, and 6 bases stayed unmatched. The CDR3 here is CASSQPPGLAVQETQYF. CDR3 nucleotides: TGTGCCAGCAGCCAACCTCCGGGACTAGCGGTCCAAGAGACCCAGTACTTC.

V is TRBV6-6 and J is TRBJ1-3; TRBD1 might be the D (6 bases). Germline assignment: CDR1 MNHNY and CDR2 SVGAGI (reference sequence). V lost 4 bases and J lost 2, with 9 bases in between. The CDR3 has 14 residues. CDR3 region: CASSSQGPGNTIYF. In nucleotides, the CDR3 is TGTGCCAGCAGTTCCCAGGGGCCTGGAAACACCATATATTTT.

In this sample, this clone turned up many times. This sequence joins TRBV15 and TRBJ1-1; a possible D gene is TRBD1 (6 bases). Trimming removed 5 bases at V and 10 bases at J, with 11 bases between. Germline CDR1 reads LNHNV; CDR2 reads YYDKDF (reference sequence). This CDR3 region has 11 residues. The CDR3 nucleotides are TGTGCCACCAGCGGACAGACTTTAGCTTTCTTT. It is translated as CATSGQTLAFF.

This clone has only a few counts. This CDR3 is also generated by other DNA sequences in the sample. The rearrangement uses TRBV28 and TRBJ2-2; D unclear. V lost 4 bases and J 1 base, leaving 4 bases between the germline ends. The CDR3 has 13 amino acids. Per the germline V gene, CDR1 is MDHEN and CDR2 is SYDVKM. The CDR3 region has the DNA TGTGCCAGCAGTTCGCGGAACACCGGGGAGCTGTTTTTT. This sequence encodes CASSSRNTGELFF.